These T cell receptor beta chains were read from a single sample in a study of shared clonotypes between healthy human individuals. Produced via immunoSEQ multiplex PCR; TCRdb's table is partial and in-frame only. The sample lists around 320,000 clones, 80% to 90% occurring once. Sequenced material: memory CD8+ T cells sorted from blood. The receptors stem from a young man in good health. Both conserved end residues are part of each CDR3. The D gene is left open where the match is weak. Expanded clones are given a class, and other clones once, few, many or no size at all.

D gene: TRBD2; J gene: TRBJ2-7; V gene: TRBV7-9; CDR3 length: 17; clone size: few; CDR3 protein: CASSLVPSSGASYEQYF; CDR3 DNA: TGTGCCAGCAGCCTTGTTCCATCTAGCGGGGCCTCCTACGAGCAGTACTTC
D gene: .; J gene: TRBJ2-3; V gene: TRBV25-1; CDR3 length: 14; clone size: few; CDR3 protein: CASSPGVGTDTQYF; CDR3 DNA: TGTGCCAGCAGTCCGGGTGTGGGCACAGATACGCAGTATTTT
D gene: .; J gene: TRBJ2-7; V gene: TRBV20-1; CDR3 length: 11; clone size: .; CDR3 protein: CSARVVYEQYF; CDR3 DNA: TGCAGTGCTAGAGTAGTGTACGAGCAGTACTTC
D gene: TRBD2; J gene: TRBJ2-1; V gene: TRBV9; CDR3 length: 15; clone size: .; CDR3 protein: CASSVSLAGGSGQFF; CDR3 DNA: TGTGCCAGCAGCGTATCGCTAGCGGGAGGGTCTGGGCAGTTCTTC
D gene: .; J gene: TRBJ1-5; V gene: TRBV6-5; CDR3 length: 13; clone size: few; CDR3 protein: CASSQHHNQPQHF; CDR3 DNA: TGTGCCAGCAGTCAACACCACAATCAGCCCCAGCATTTT
D gene: TRBD1; J gene: TRBJ2-1; V gene: TRBV19; CDR3 length: 16; clone size: .; CDR3 protein: CASSWTGTDDYNEQFF; CDR3 DNA: TGTGCCAGTAGCTGGACGGGGACAGACGATTACAATGAGCAGTTCTTC
D gene: .; J gene: TRBJ2-7; V gene: TRBV25-1; CDR3 length: 12; clone size: .; CDR3 protein: CASNDRNHEQYF; CDR3 DNA: TGTGCCAGCAACGATCGTAACCACGAGCAGTACTTC
D gene: .; J gene: TRBJ1-5; V gene: TRBV19; CDR3 length: 15; clone size: .; CDR3 protein: CASSIPGGFNQPQHF; CDR3 DNA: TGTGCCAGTAGTATACCAGGCGGATTCAATCAGCCCCAGCATTTT
D gene: .; J gene: TRBJ2-7; V gene: TRBV29-1; CDR3 length: 13; clone size: few; CDR3 protein: CSVAMDTVYEQYF; CDR3 DNA: TGCAGCGTTGCGATGGACACGGTCTACGAGCAGTACTTC
D gene: TRBD1; J gene: TRBJ1-1; V gene: TRBV13; CDR3 length: 14; clone size: once; CDR3 protein: CASSPTRGIAEAFF; CDR3 DNA: TGTGCCAGCAGCCCCACCAGGGGGATAGCTGAAGCTTTCTTT
D gene: .; J gene: TRBJ2-7; V gene: TRBV5-4; CDR3 length: 13; clone size: .; CDR3 protein: CASSLDSPYEQYF; CDR3 DNA: TGTGCCAGCAGCTTGGACAGTCCTTACGAGCAGTACTTC
D gene: .; J gene: TRBJ2-2; V gene: TRBV29-1; CDR3 length: 13; clone size: once; CDR3 protein: CSVPGTDTGELFF; CDR3 DNA: TGCAGCGTTCCCGGGACCGACACCGGGGAGCTGTTTTTT
D gene: .; J gene: TRBJ1-5; V gene: TRBV4-1; CDR3 length: 16; clone size: .; CDR3 protein: CASSHGSGSGNQPQHF; CDR3 DNA: TGCGCCAGCAGCCACGGATCAGGGTCGGGCAATCAGCCCCAGCATTTT
D gene: .; J gene: TRBJ2-7; V gene: TRBV27; CDR3 length: 15; clone size: .; CDR3 protein: CASSLTPGVYYEQYF; CDR3 DNA: TGTGCCAGCAGTTTAACCCCAGGGGTGTACTACGAGCAGTACTTC
D gene: TRBD1; J gene: TRBJ2-7; V gene: TRBV7-2; CDR3 length: 13; clone size: .; CDR3 protein: CASSVGQGHEQYF; CDR3 DNA: TGTGCCAGCAGCGTGGGACAGGGACACGAGCAGTACTTC